These T cell receptor beta chains were read from a single sample in a study of T cells after yellow fever vaccination. TCRdb processed the 5' RACE reads anew with MiXCR; each CDR3 protein has one entry. The sample carries 500,000 to 650,000 distinct CDR3 sequences, roughly an eighth recorded once. The source was PBMCs, collected on the day of the yellow fever booster vaccination. These TCRs come from a man aged 30 to 39 who received the YFV17D yellow fever vaccine. The CDR3 runs from the conserved cysteine through the conserved F or W. D genes are given only for firm matches. Only some rows state a clone size, as once, few, many or a class for expanded clones.

v_gene: TRBV19
d_gene: -
j_gene: TRBJ1-1
abundance: -
CDR3nt: TGTGCCAGTAGTATAACGCCTGGTAGGAAGACTGAAGCTTTCTTT
CDR3aa: CASSITPGRKTEAFF

v_gene: TRBV18
d_gene: TRBD2
j_gene: TRBJ2-2
abundance: many
CDR3nt: TGTGCCAGCTCACCCCCAAATCGCCGACTAGCGGGAGACTTCGCCGGGGAGCTGTTTTTT
CDR3aa: CASSPPNRRLAGDFAGELFF

v_gene: TRBV4-3
d_gene: TRBD2
j_gene: TRBJ2-1
abundance: few
CDR3nt: TGCGCCACCCCGGTAGCGGGTTCCTTCAGCTCCTACAATGAGCAGTTCTTC
CDR3aa: CATPVAGSFSSYNEQFF

v_gene: TRBV10-3
d_gene: TRBD2
j_gene: TRBJ2-1
abundance: -
CDR3nt: TGTGCCGCAGGGGGACTAGCTGCCAATGAGCAGTTCTTC
CDR3aa: CAAGGLAANEQFF

v_gene: TRBV5-1
d_gene: TRBD2
j_gene: TRBJ2-1
abundance: few
CDR3nt: TGCGCCAGCACCGGGACTAGCAGTAACCATGAGCAGTTCTTC
CDR3aa: CASTGTSSNHEQFF

v_gene: TRBV12-3/TRBV12-4
d_gene: -
j_gene: TRBJ2-1
abundance: few
CDR3nt: TGTGCCAGCAGCCTGGGAGCCTCTGAGCAGTTCTTC
CDR3aa: CASSLGASEQFF

v_gene: TRBV27
d_gene: -
j_gene: TRBJ2-4
abundance: -
CDR3nt: TGTGCCAGCAGTTTAAATTGGGAAAACATTCAGTACTTC
CDR3aa: CASSLNWENIQYF

v_gene: TRBV12-3/TRBV12-4
d_gene: -
j_gene: TRBJ2-3
abundance: -
CDR3nt: TGTGCCAGCAGCTCTAGCCGGAAGGTTCTTTTTTTT
CDR3aa: CASSSSRKVLFF

v_gene: TRBV20-1
d_gene: -
j_gene: TRBJ2-3
abundance: -
CDR3nt: TGCAGTGCTATGGTAGATACGCAGTATTTT
CDR3aa: CSAMVDTQYF

v_gene: TRBV5-1
d_gene: TRBD1
j_gene: TRBJ2-2
abundance: -
CDR3nt: TGCGCCAGCAGAAGGGACAGGGGGCGACTCGGGGAGCTGTTTTTT
CDR3aa: CASRRDRGRLGELFF

v_gene: TRBV12-3/TRBV12-4
d_gene: TRBD2
j_gene: TRBJ2-1
abundance: few
CDR3nt: TGTGCCAGCGGATATAGCGGGAGGGCCGTAAATGAGCAGTTCTTC
CDR3aa: CASGYSGRAVNEQFF

v_gene: TRBV10-3
d_gene: -
j_gene: TRBJ2-5
abundance: -
CDR3nt: TGTGCCATCAGTGAAATCGGTGAGACCCAGTACTTC
CDR3aa: CAISEIGETQYF

v_gene: TRBV29-1
d_gene: TRBD1
j_gene: TRBJ2-3
abundance: once
CDR3nt: TGCAGCGCGGACAGGGAGGATACGCAGTATTTT
CDR3aa: CSADREDTQYF

v_gene: TRBV30
d_gene: -
j_gene: TRBJ2-1
abundance: few
CDR3nt: TGTGCCTCCGATGGTAGGGTCTCCTACAATGAGCAGTTCTTC
CDR3aa: CASDGRVSYNEQFF

v_gene: TRBV20-1
d_gene: -
j_gene: TRBJ1-2
abundance: many
CDR3nt: TGCAGTGCATCGGAAAGTTCTAACTATGGCTACACCTTC
CDR3aa: CSASESSNYGYTF

v_gene: TRBV7-2
d_gene: -
j_gene: TRBJ2-7
abundance: few
CDR3nt: TGTGCCAGCAGCAAAGTGCGGGACGAGCAGTACTTC
CDR3aa: CASSKVRDEQYF

v_gene: TRBV20-1
d_gene: -
j_gene: TRBJ2-1
abundance: -
CDR3nt: TGCAGTGCTTTTTCCCAAGGGGCGGGATTCTCCTACAATGAGCAGTTCTTC
CDR3aa: CSAFSQGAGFSYNEQFF

v_gene: TRBV7-2
d_gene: -
j_gene: TRBJ2-5
abundance: -
CDR3nt: TGTGCCAGCAGCCCCCATTACCAAGAGACCCAGTACTTC
CDR3aa: CASSPHYQETQYF

v_gene: TRBV3-1
d_gene: -
j_gene: TRBJ2-3
abundance: -
CDR3nt: TGTGCCTCCTGCCAAATAGCGGATCGCACAGATACGCAGTATTTT
CDR3aa: CASCQIADRTDTQYF

v_gene: TRBV28
d_gene: -
j_gene: TRBJ2-7
abundance: few
CDR3nt: TGTGCCAGCAGACCTCACAGTTCCCGAGACGAGCAGTACTTC
CDR3aa: CASRPHSSRDEQYF

v_gene: TRBV18
d_gene: TRBD1
j_gene: TRBJ2-5
abundance: -
CDR3nt: TGTGCCAGCTCACCACGTACAGGGGTGAGGGAGACCCAGTACTTC
CDR3aa: CASSPRTGVRETQYF

v_gene: TRBV12-3/TRBV12-4
d_gene: -
j_gene: TRBJ2-3
abundance: few
CDR3nt: TGTGCCAGCAGCTTTACCGGGGTAGATACGCAGTATTTT
CDR3aa: CASSFTGVDTQYF

v_gene: TRBV4-2
d_gene: -
j_gene: TRBJ2-7
abundance: few
CDR3nt: TGTGCCAGCAGCCAAGATTACGGGGGCGAGCAGTACTTC
CDR3aa: CASSQDYGGEQYF

v_gene: TRBV6-2/TRBV6-3
d_gene: -
j_gene: TRBJ2-7
abundance: few
CDR3nt: TGTGCCAGCAGAAGCGGCTACGAGCAGTACTTC
CDR3aa: CASRSGYEQYF

v_gene: TRBV6-5
d_gene: -
j_gene: TRBJ2-7
abundance: -
CDR3nt: TGTGCCAGCAGGTCGGGGGGCCTAGACTACGAGCAGTACTTC
CDR3aa: CASRSGGLDYEQYF

v_gene: TRBV7-3
d_gene: TRBD1
j_gene: TRBJ2-2
abundance: -
CDR3nt: TGTGCCAGCGGTGGGACAGGGAGGACCGGGGAGCTGTTTTTT
CDR3aa: CASGGTGRTGELFF

v_gene: TRBV5-1
d_gene: TRBD2
j_gene: TRBJ2-7
abundance: few
CDR3nt: TGCGCCAGCAGGGGCCTAGCGGGCCCTTCCTACGAGCAGTACTTC
CDR3aa: CASRGLAGPSYEQYF

v_gene: TRBV6-4
d_gene: -
j_gene: TRBJ2-7
abundance: -
CDR3nt: TGTGCCAGCAGTGAATCGAGTTTAACAGAGCTCTACGAGCAGTACTTC
CDR3aa: CASSESSLTELYEQYF

v_gene: TRBV7-8
d_gene: TRBD1
j_gene: TRBJ2-7
abundance: -
CDR3nt: TGTGCCAGCAGCCTACACGGAGACAGGGGCCCTCCGGGCGAGCAGTACTTC
CDR3aa: CASSLHGDRGPPGEQYF

v_gene: TRBV7-7
d_gene: -
j_gene: TRBJ2-3
abundance: few
CDR3nt: TGTGCCAGCAGCTTCAATAGGCTCCTCAAAGGTGGCACAGATACGCAGTATTTT
CDR3aa: CASSFNRLLKGGTDTQYF

v_gene: TRBV4-3
d_gene: TRBD2
j_gene: TRBJ2-3
abundance: -
CDR3nt: TGCGCCAGCAGCCAAGATGCGGGACTAGCGGCGCAGTATTTT
CDR3aa: CASSQDAGLAAQYF

v_gene: TRBV6-5
d_gene: -
j_gene: TRBJ2-2
abundance: few
CDR3nt: TGTGCCAGCAGTTCCATCGGGTGGACCGGGGAGCTGTTTTTT
CDR3aa: CASSSIGWTGELFF

v_gene: TRBV6-5
d_gene: -
j_gene: TRBJ1-2
abundance: -
CDR3nt: TGTGCCAGCAGTTACGACCTTATCTATGGCTACACCTTC
CDR3aa: CASSYDLIYGYTF

v_gene: TRBV7-2
d_gene: -
j_gene: TRBJ1-2
abundance: -
CDR3nt: TGTGCCAGCAGCTTAGCACAGGGATTCTATGGCTACACCTTC
CDR3aa: CASSLAQGFYGYTF

v_gene: TRBV25-1
d_gene: -
j_gene: TRBJ2-5
abundance: -
CDR3nt: TGTGCCAGCAGACAGGTCGGTTTGCAGACCCAGTACTTC
CDR3aa: CASRQVGLQTQYF

v_gene: TRBV11-1
d_gene: TRBD2
j_gene: TRBJ2-1
abundance: many
CDR3nt: TGTGCCAGCAGCTGGACTAGCGGGAGACTGTACAATGAGCAGTTCTTC
CDR3aa: CASSWTSGRLYNEQFF

v_gene: TRBV20-1
d_gene: -
j_gene: TRBJ2-6
abundance: -
CDR3nt: TGCAGTGCTAGACCACTGGGGGCTGGGGCCAACGTCCTGACTTTC
CDR3aa: CSARPLGAGANVLTF

v_gene: TRBV27
d_gene: TRBD1
j_gene: TRBJ1-1
abundance: -
CDR3nt: TGTGCCAGCAGTTCTTTTACGCTGGACAGGGAGAACACTGAAGCTTTCTTT
CDR3aa: CASSSFTLDRENTEAFF

v_gene: TRBV7-8
d_gene: -
j_gene: TRBJ2-3
abundance: few
CDR3nt: TGTGCCAGCAGGTTTAGTGGGGATAGCACAGATACGCAGTATTTT
CDR3aa: CASRFSGDSTDTQYF

v_gene: TRBV29-1
d_gene: -
j_gene: TRBJ2-7
abundance: few
CDR3nt: TGCAGCGTTGACAGGGGTGGCTACGAGCAGTACTTC
CDR3aa: CSVDRGGYEQYF

v_gene: TRBV5-1
d_gene: -
j_gene: TRBJ1-6
abundance: -
CDR3nt: TGCGCCAGCAGCTTGGTCCAGGCGGGCTCACCCCTCCACTTT
CDR3aa: CASSLVQAGSPLHF

v_gene: TRBV20-1
d_gene: -
j_gene: TRBJ2-3
abundance: -
CDR3nt: TGCAGAGCAGGGCACACAGATACGCAGTATTTT
CDR3aa: CRAGHTDTQYF

v_gene: TRBV5-5
d_gene: -
j_gene: TRBJ1-1
abundance: -
CDR3nt: TGTGCCAGCGTTATTGGAGGGGTAGTCACTGAAGCTTTCTTT
CDR3aa: CASVIGGVVTEAFF

v_gene: TRBV2
d_gene: TRBD2
j_gene: TRBJ2-3
abundance: -
CDR3nt: TGTGCCAGCAGACCCCGGACTAGCGGGACAGATACGCAGTATTTT
CDR3aa: CASRPRTSGTDTQYF

v_gene: TRBV7-2
d_gene: -
j_gene: TRBJ2-2
abundance: few
CDR3nt: TGTGCCAGCAGCTTAGTCCTGGACTCAACCGGGGAGCTGTTTTTT
CDR3aa: CASSLVLDSTGELFF

v_gene: TRBV20-1
d_gene: -
j_gene: TRBJ2-1
abundance: -
CDR3nt: TGCAGTGCTAGAGCCCCGGGGCCCATCTCCTACAATGAGCAGTTCTTC
CDR3aa: CSARAPGPISYNEQFF

v_gene: TRBV7-2
d_gene: TRBD2
j_gene: TRBJ2-7
abundance: few
CDR3nt: TGTGCCAGCAGCCAAGATAGCGGGGGATACGAGCAGTACTTC
CDR3aa: CASSQDSGGYEQYF

v_gene: TRBV27
d_gene: -
j_gene: TRBJ2-7
abundance: few
CDR3nt: TGTGCCAGCAGTTTATCCCCGGGACTCGACTACGAGCAGTACTTC
CDR3aa: CASSLSPGLDYEQYF

v_gene: TRBV10-3
d_gene: TRBD2
j_gene: TRBJ2-1
abundance: -
CDR3nt: TGTGCCATCAGTGGGGGCAGCGGGAGCTACAATGAGCAGTTCTTC
CDR3aa: CAISGGSGSYNEQFF

v_gene: TRBV30
d_gene: -
j_gene: TRBJ2-1
abundance: -
CDR3nt: TGTGCCTGGAGCGGAGTGAATGAGCAGTTCTTC
CDR3aa: CAWSGVNEQFF

v_gene: TRBV4-3
d_gene: -
j_gene: TRBJ1-2
abundance: few
CDR3nt: TGCGCCAGCAGCGTCTATCCCCGGGACCGACTAGATGGCTACACCTTC
CDR3aa: CASSVYPRDRLDGYTF

v_gene: TRBV29-1
d_gene: -
j_gene: TRBJ2-3
abundance: -
CDR3nt: TGCAGCGTTGACACCAGCACAGATACGCAGTATTTT
CDR3aa: CSVDTSTDTQYF

v_gene: TRBV5-4
d_gene: -
j_gene: TRBJ2-2
abundance: -
CDR3nt: TGTGCCAGCACACTAACATCCGGGGCCAACACCGGGGAGCTGTTTTTT
CDR3aa: CASTLTSGANTGELFF